This T cell receptor beta chain was sequenced for a study of neurological immune-mediated disorders. In TCRdb, the 5' RACE reads were re-called with MiXCR into one record per CDR3 protein. The repertoire includes roughly 18,000 distinct CDR3 sequences, 14% of them detected once, and less than 9% sits in the top ten. CD4+ or CD8+ T cells, about 950,000 per library, were used for sorted libraries. This clonotype was observed at least ten times. The V segment lost 0 bases and the J segment 15 bases; nucleotides outside the gene matches: 10. Germline assignment: CDR1 LGHNA and CDR2 YSLEER. This CDR3 has 14 residues.

Material: CD4+ T cells from blood. This TCR came from a woman aged 55-75 years with HTLV-1-associated myelopathy (HAM/TSP). This chain links TRBV4-3 with TRBJ2-1, with 8 bases aligning to TRBD1. CDR3 in DNA: TGCGCCAGCAGCCAAGATCTATCAGGGGGCTATCTGTTCTTC. Its translation: CASSQDLSGGYLFF.